This TCR beta chain appears in the sequencing data of a study of blood T cells in healthy people across ages. Overall study findings and caveats: Whereas aged donors had fewer naive CD4+ cells, long-lived donors had more of them and higher diversity.

V was cut by 6 bases and J by 0 bases, with 9 bases left in between. Germline lookup yields CDR1 ENHRY and CDR2 SYGVKD. CDR3 length equals 14 residues. For every donor, a draw yielded around 10 milliliters of peripheral blood. Together with a sample-barcoded 5' primer, a J-beta primer mix was included in a second PCR lasting about 7 to 12 cycles. TCRdb recomputed calls from the 5' RACE reads with MiXCR, one row per CDR3 protein. The table has 710,000 or so distinct CDR3 sequences, roughly 32% seen once; the top ten hold approximately 15%. Comments on this clonotype: Its specificity is not known.

The receptor was derived from a woman of 80 years or more in good health. This rearrangement joins TRBV10-3 to TRBJ1-3; D is uncertain. Sequencing was performed on blood. This CDR3 is CAISEKNSGNTIYF. The CDR3 DNA reads TGTGCCATCAGCGAGAAAAACTCTGGAAACACCATATATTTT.